Listed below are T cell receptor beta chains from one sample, sequenced in a study of blood T cell repertoires in COVID-19. Data came from immunoSEQ multiplex PCR; TCRdb stores just in-frame clones and leaves some out. The sample includes 130,000 to 150,000 clones, roughly 89% of them seen just once. The sample comprised PBMCs or T cells enriched from blood (not recorded which). The receptors originated from a woman between 50 and 59 years old who had been exposed to COVID-19. Both conserved end residues are part of each CDR3. A D gene is named only where the DNA matches it firmly. Clone size is not always given. Where it is, it says once, few, many or a class for expanded clones.

j_call v_call d_call clone_size cdr3_aa cdr3_nt
TRBJ1-4 TRBV12-3/TRBV12-4 TRBD1 NA CAPGQGLEKLFF TGTGCCCCGGGACAGGGGTTGGAAAAACTGTTTTTT
TRBJ2-7 TRBV2 NA NA CASRTGVSYEQYF TGTGCCAGCAGAACGGGAGTAAGTTACGAGCAGTACTTC
TRBJ1-1 TRBV7-8 NA NA CASSLNGVMGDVNTEAFF TGTGCCAGCAGCTTAAACGGGGTCATGGGCGACGTGAACACTGAAGCTTTCTTT
TRBJ1-5 TRBV5-1 NA NA CASSLVVSQPGNQPQHF TGCGCCAGCAGCTTGGTGGTGAGTCAGCCGGGAAATCAGCCCCAGCATTTT
TRBJ1-4 TRBV14 NA NA CASSQVVANEKLFF TGTGCCAGCAGCCAAGTTGTAGCTAATGAAAAACTGTTTTTT
TRBJ2-3 TRBV7-2 TRBD2 NA CASSVTGGRSHTQYF TGTGCCAGCAGCGTCACTGGCGGGAGGTCTCATACGCAGTATTTT
TRBJ2-5 TRBV12-3/TRBV12-4 NA NA CASSLEIGAQYF TGTGCCAGCAGTTTAGAGATCGGGGCCCAGTACTTC
TRBJ2-6 TRBV5-1 TRBD1 NA CASSLAVVRQGSAGANVLTF TGCGCCAGCAGCTTGGCCGTAGTGAGACAGGGAAGCGCTGGGGCCAACGTCCTGACTTTC
TRBJ1-2 TRBV12-2 NA once CASRSLRTAVYGYTF TGTGCAAGTCGCTCCCTTCGAACGGCGGTCTATGGCTACACCTTC
TRBJ1-3 TRBV30 NA NA CAWAGTRGNTIYF TGTGCCTGGGCAGGGACACGGGGAAACACCATATATTTT
TRBJ2-7 TRBV5-1 NA NA CASSQGRRGSYEQYF TGCGCCAGCAGCCAAGGACGTCGAGGGTCCTACGAGCAGTACTTC
TRBJ1-2 TRBV3-1/TRBV3-2 NA once CASSQGRRGLIYGYTF TGTGCCAGCAGCCAAGGACGTCGAGGACTCATCTATGGCTACACCTTC
TRBJ2-1 TRBV11-3 TRBD2 NA CASSYSTSGGAYEQFF TGTGCCAGCAGCTATTCGACTAGCGGGGGGGCATATGAGCAGTTCTTC
TRBJ1-4 TRBV27 TRBD1 NA CASSPRTGRWEKLFF TGTGCCAGCAGTCCCAGGACAGGGAGGTGGGAAAAACTGTTTTTT
TRBJ2-1 TRBV5-1 NA NA CASSRTGTGTLNEQFF TGCGCCAGCAGTCGAACCGGAACAGGGACCCTCAATGAGCAGTTCTTC
TRBJ2-7 TRBV19 NA NA CASSDGGATSYEQYF TGTGCCAGTAGTGATGGCGGGGCCACCTCCTACGAGCAGTACTTC
TRBJ2-3 TRBV5-1 NA NA CASRQGSRTDTQYF TGCGCCAGCAGGCAGGGGTCACGGACAGATACGCAGTATTTT
TRBJ1-2 TRBV10-3 NA NA CAISREVDYGYTF TGTGCCATCAGCAGGGAGGTTGACTATGGCTACACCTTC
TRBJ2-7 TRBV7-6 TRBD2 NA CASSAQAGTSAYEQYF TGTGCCAGCAGCGCCCAAGCCGGGACTAGCGCTTACGAGCAGTACTTC
TRBJ2-7 TRBV4-2 NA NA CASSQDPRDTSRYF TGTGCCAGCAGCCAAGATCCGAGGGACACGTCACGGTACTTC
TRBJ2-4 TRBV6-5 NA NA CASSNRVGAKNIQYF TGTGCCAGCAGTAACAGGGTTGGGGCCAAAAACATTCAGTACTTC
TRBJ2-2 TRBV11-1 NA few CASSLGTVGNTGELFF TGTGCCAGCAGCTTAGGAACGGTGGGCAACACCGGGGAGCTGTTTTTT
TRBJ2-1 TRBV27 TRBD2 NA CASTWTSGGGEQFF TGTGCCAGCACTTGGACTAGCGGTGGGGGTGAGCAGTTCTTC
TRBJ1-2 TRBV6-5 NA NA CASTPVLYGYTF TGTGCCAGCACACCGGTACTCTATGGCTACACCTTC
TRBJ2-2 TRBV7-2 TRBD2 NA CASSPSGGSWPGELFF TGTGCCAGCAGCCCTAGCGGGGGATCCTGGCCCGGGGAGCTGTTTTTT
TRBJ1-1 TRBV28 TRBD1 NA CASSPGTGGSTEAFF TGTGCCAGCAGTCCCGGGACAGGGGGGAGCACTGAAGCTTTCTTT
TRBJ2-5 TRBV7-3 NA NA CASSPTQSGTQYF TGTGCCAGCAGCCCAACACAGTCTGGGACCCAGTACTTC
TRBJ2-5 TRBV7-6 NA NA CASSSYQETQYF TGTGCCAGCAGCTCGTACCAAGAGACCCAGTACTTC
TRBJ1-2 TRBV4-1 NA NA CASSQVRALANYGYTF TGCGCCAGCAGCCAAGTGCGGGCGCTAGCTAACTATGGCTACACCTTC
TRBJ1-1 TRBV2 NA NA CASSQGMNTEAFF TGTGCCAGCAGTCAGGGGATGAACACTGAAGCTTTCTTT
TRBJ1-4 TRBV4-3 NA NA CASSQDTGGGTNEKLFF TGCGCCAGCAGCCAAGATACCGGGGGGGGTACTAATGAAAAACTGTTTTTT
TRBJ2-2 TRBV27 NA few CASSFRAGNTGELFF TGTGCCAGCAGTTTTCGGGCGGGGAACACCGGGGAGCTGTTTTTT
TRBJ2-5 TRBV2 NA NA CASSELPGASETQYF TGTGCCAGCAGTGAACTTCCAGGGGCGAGTGAGACCCAGTACTTC
TRBJ1-2 TRBV7-8 TRBD1 NA CASSLVGTDGYTF TGTGCCAGCAGCTTAGTCGGGACAGACGGCTACACCTTC
TRBJ1-1 TRBV19 NA few CASSIGAGRYF TGTGCCAGTAGTATAGGAGCCGGGAGATACTTT
TRBJ2-1 TRBV28 NA NA CASSLSGGGLNEQFF TGTGCCAGCAGTTTATCCGGCGGGGGCCTCAATGAGCAGTTCTTC
TRBJ2-3 TRBV30 TRBD2 NA CAWSVSGRGGDTQYF TGTGCCTGGAGCGTTAGCGGGAGGGGGGGAGATACGCAGTATTTT
TRBJ2-5 TRBV27 NA NA CASSERQHPGQLRGTQYF TGTGCCAGCAGTGAGCGTCAACACCCGGGACAACTACGGGGGACCCAGTACTTC
TRBJ2-7 TRBV6-5 TRBD2 NA CASSYRGTSGSYEQYF TGTGCCAGCAGTTACCGTGGGACTAGCGGGAGCTACGAGCAGTACTTC
TRBJ2-3 TRBV4-3 TRBD2 NA CASSRLTSGSTDTQYF TGCGCCAGCAGCCGACTTACTAGCGGGAGCACAGATACGCAGTATTTT
TRBJ1-2 TRBV7-2 NA NA CASSLVAGQGGYTF TGTGCCAGCAGCTTAGTGGCAGGGCAAGGGGGCTACACCTTC
TRBJ2-1 TRBV6-4 TRBD2 NA CASSDSETSGGDEQFF TGTGCCAGCAGTGACTCCGAGACTAGCGGGGGGGATGAGCAGTTCTTC
TRBJ1-1 TRBV28 TRBD1 NA CATGRDRVGKAFF TGTGCCACGGGGCGGGACAGGGTGGGTAAAGCTTTCTTT
TRBJ1-2 TRBV5-1 TRBD1 once CASSLGQADTADYGYTF TGCGCCAGCAGCCTCGGACAGGCGGATACCGCCGACTATGGCTACACCTTC
TRBJ2-4 TRBV7-9 TRBD1 NA CASSLLVTGVVENIQYF TGTGCCAGCAGCCTATTAGTGACAGGGGTGGTGGAAAACATTCAGTACTTC
TRBJ2-7 TRBV6-5 TRBD2 NA CASSYSLAGAPYEQYF TGTGCCAGCAGTTACTCTCTAGCGGGGGCCCCCTACGAGCAGTACTTC
TRBJ2-3 TRBV5-4 TRBD2 NA CASSQKRGGLGSTDTQYF TGTGCCAGCAGCCAAAAGCGGGGGGGCCTGGGAAGCACAGATACGCAGTATTTT
TRBJ2-7 TRBV27 NA NA CASSFDSAYEQYF TGTGCCAGCAGCTTTGACAGTGCCTACGAGCAGTACTTC
TRBJ2-3 TRBV7-6 NA NA CASSLSGTGFTDTQYF TGTGCCAGCAGCTTATCAGGCACAGGGTTCACAGATACGCAGTATTTT
TRBJ1-2 TRBV5-8 NA NA CASSLGGLNYGYTF TGTGCCAGCAGCTTGGGAGGGTTGAACTATGGCTACACCTTC
TRBJ2-2 TRBV20-1 NA once CSRVTGELFF TGCAGTAGAGTGACCGGGGAGCTGTTTTTT
TRBJ2-2 TRBV4-2 TRBD2 NA CASSQVGGAGELFF TGTGCCAGCAGCCAGGTGGGGGGGGCCGGGGAGCTGTTTTTT
TRBJ1-4 TRBV5-1 TRBD1 NA CASSQGGLNEKLFF TGCGCCAGCAGTCAGGGGGGACTCAATGAAAAACTGTTTTTT
TRBJ1-5 TRBV6-6 TRBD1 NA CASSPGQGVDSNQPQHF TGTGCCAGCAGTCCGGGACAGGGCGTCGATAGCAATCAGCCCCAGCATTTT
TRBJ2-1 TRBV5-4 TRBD1 few CASSLEGTGVFNEQFF TGTGCCAGCAGCTTGGAGGGGACAGGGGTGTTCAATGAGCAGTTCTTC
TRBJ1-1 TRBV7-8 NA NA CASSFSVGERLNTEAFF TGTGCCAGCAGCTTTAGCGTAGGTGAACGGTTGAACACTGAAGCTTTCTTT
TRBJ1-2 TRBV27 NA NA CASSSQGGDYGYTF TGTGCCAGCAGTTCTCAGGGAGGGGACTATGGCTACACCTTC
TRBJ2-7 TRBV5-6 NA NA CASSRTGSSYEQYF TGTGCCAGCAGCAGAACAGGGAGCTCCTACGAGCAGTACTTC
TRBJ1-6 TRBV10-2 NA NA CASWGSGASPLHF TGCGCCAGCTGGGGCAGTGGAGCTTCACCCCTCCACTTT